Listed below are T cell receptor beta chains from one sample, sequenced in a study of shared clonotypes between healthy human individuals. Here immunoSEQ multiplex PCR was the method, and the copy in TCRdb shows in-frame clones only, minus some. The table lists over 150,000 clones, 66% of them singletons. What was sequenced was memory CD4+ T cells sorted from blood. The origin of the receptors is a man aged 25 to 45 in good health. The CDR3 runs from the conserved cysteine through the conserved F or W. The D gene is left open where the match is weak. Expanded clones get a size class; other rows say once, few or many, or leave the size out.

CDR3 protein	CDR3 DNA	J gene	V gene	clone size	D gene
CSVVEGEQFF	TGCAGCGTTGTTGAAGGGGAGCAGTTCTTC	TRBJ2-1	TRBV29-1	many	.
CASSQVAASLRGEQFF	TGCGCCAGCAGCCAAGTTGCAGCATCCCTTCGCGGTGAGCAGTTCTTC	TRBJ2-1	TRBV4-1	.	.
CASGPDSDNEQFF	TGTGCTAGTGGTCCCGACAGTGACAATGAGCAGTTCTTC	TRBJ2-1	TRBV12-5	.	.
CASSLVGDRGVYF	TGTGCCAGCAGCTTGGTTGGAGACAGGGGCGTCTATTTT	TRBJ2-3	TRBV5-6	.	TRBD1
CASSRAGVRGYTF	TGTGCCAGCAGTCGCGCGGGGGTACGTGGCTACACCTTC	TRBJ1-2	TRBV6-5	.	.
CASSYGTSNEQYF	TGTGCCAGCAGCTATGGGACTAGCAACGAGCAGTACTTC	TRBJ2-7	TRBV5-4	.	TRBD2
CASRPPGDSYGYTF	TGTGCCAGCAGACCCCCGGGGGACAGCTATGGCTACACCTTC	TRBJ1-2	TRBV28	.	TRBD1
CASSLEGMGLGDTQYF	TGCGCCAGCAGCTTGGAAGGCATGGGGTTGGGGGATACGCAGTATTTT	TRBJ2-3	TRBV5-1	.	.
CASSLVGAMDTQYF	TGTGCCAGCAGCTTAGTCGGGGCCATGGATACGCAGTATTTT	TRBJ2-3	TRBV11-2	.	.
CASRRSGSLDTQYF	TGTGCCAGCAGGCGTAGCGGGAGCTTGGATACGCAGTATTTT	TRBJ2-3	TRBV27	.	TRBD2
CASSPTYNQGAQPQHF	TGTGCCAGCTCACCAACGTATAACCAGGGGGCTCAGCCCCAGCATTTT	TRBJ1-5	TRBV18	.	TRBD1
CASSSIPRGYEQYF	TGCGCCAGCAGCTCGATCCCTAGGGGGTACGAGCAGTACTTC	TRBJ2-7	TRBV5-1	.	.
CASNGQGGYGYTF	TGCGCCAGCAACGGACAGGGTGGCTATGGCTACACCTTC	TRBJ1-2	TRBV10-2	.	TRBD1
CASSFTSGRAEQYF	TGTGCCAGCAGTTTTACTAGCGGGAGGGCCGAGCAGTACTTC	TRBJ2-7	TRBV27	few	TRBD2
CASSPGTSSQETQYF	TGTGCCAGCTCACCCGGGACTAGCAGTCAAGAGACCCAGTACTTC	TRBJ2-5	TRBV18	.	TRBD2
CASSGRDIEETQYF	TGTGCCAGCAGCGGCCGGGACATAGAAGAGACCCAGTACTTC	TRBJ2-5	TRBV9	.	.
CASSLQGVGEKLFF	TGTGCCAGCAGCCTACAGGGAGTAGGCGAAAAACTGTTTTTT	TRBJ1-4	TRBV5-4	many	.
CASSVATSRETQYF	TGCGCCAGCAGTGTCGCGACTAGTCGGGAGACCCAGTACTTC	TRBJ2-5	TRBV10-2	.	.
CASKTGANYGYTF	TGTGCCAGCAAGACAGGGGCCAACTATGGCTACACCTTC	TRBJ1-2	TRBV28	.	TRBD1
CASSLAGPTGEQYF	TGTGCCAGCAGCTTAGCGGGCCCGACGGGCGAGCAGTACTTC	TRBJ2-7	TRBV11-3	.	.
CASSPLKETGAYEQYF	TGCGCCAGCAGCCCCCTCAAGGAGACGGGAGCCTACGAGCAGTACTTC	TRBJ2-7	TRBV5-1	.	.
CSVGRGSYEQYF	TGCAGCGTTGGGCGGGGATCCTACGAGCAGTACTTC	TRBJ2-7	TRBV29-1	.	.
CASSRRPGTGSHEQYF	TGTGCCAGCAGCCGCCGTCCCGGGACAGGGTCCCACGAGCAGTACTTC	TRBJ2-7	TRBV28	.	TRBD1
CASRPSMASYEQYF	TGTGCCAGCAGACCTTCCATGGCCTCCTACGAGCAGTACTTC	TRBJ2-7	TRBV6-5	.	.
CASSLQGGLYEQYF	TGCGCCAGCAGCTTACAGGGGGGACTGTACGAGCAGTACTTC	TRBJ2-7	TRBV5-1	.	TRBD1
CASSTATGDRMNEQFF	TGTGCCAGCAGCACGGCCACAGGGGATCGCATGAATGAGCAGTTCTTC	TRBJ2-1	TRBV5-4	.	TRBD1
CASSLLSGEADTQYF	TGCGCCAGCAGCTTGTTATCGGGAGAGGCAGATACGCAGTATTTT	TRBJ2-3	TRBV5-1	.	.
CASSFSGPLVYGYTF	TGTGCCAGCAGCTTCTCAGGTCCCCTCGTCTATGGCTACACCTTC	TRBJ1-2	TRBV7-4	.	.
CASSLLAGARTEAFF	TGTGCCAGCAGCCTCCTGGCAGGGGCCAGGACTGAAGCTTTCTTT	TRBJ1-1	TRBV14	.	.
CASSPGLAGGRSYNEQFF	TGTGCCAGCAGCCCGGGACTAGCGGGAGGCCGATCCTACAATGAGCAGTTCTTC	TRBJ2-1	TRBV7-3	.	TRBD2
CASSLSGGGETQYF	TGCGCCAGCAGCTTGAGCGGGGGAGGGGAGACCCAGTACTTC	TRBJ2-5	TRBV5-1	.	TRBD2
CASSSTVGGVRNEQFF	TGTGCCAGCAGCTCCACGGTAGGGGGGGTTCGCAATGAGCAGTTCTTC	TRBJ2-1	TRBV9	.	.
CAWEYREDGELFF	TGTGCCTGGGAATACAGGGAGGACGGGGAGCTGTTTTTT	TRBJ2-2	TRBV30	.	.
CASSLFGGFMGHEQYF	TGTGCCAGCAGTTTATTTGGGGGGTTCATGGGCCACGAGCAGTACTTC	TRBJ2-7	TRBV28	.	.
CASSLPPAGVNEQFF	TGTGCCAGCAGCTTACCGCCAGCGGGTGTCAATGAGCAGTTCTTC	TRBJ2-1	TRBV11-1	.	.
CASSLLGPGLKNNEQFF	TGTGCCAGCTCACTCCTTGGACCGGGACTAAAAAACAATGAGCAGTTCTTC	TRBJ2-1	TRBV18	once	TRBD2
CASSFRGYGGVNEQFF	TGTGCCAGCAGTTTTAGAGGTTACGGGGGGGTCAATGAGCAGTTCTTC	TRBJ2-1	TRBV27	.	TRBD2
CARKIDMNTEAFF	TGTGCCAGGAAAATAGACATGAACACTGAAGCTTTCTTT	TRBJ1-1	TRBV2	once	.
CASSQERDYGYTF	TGTGCCAGCAGCCAAGAAAGGGACTATGGCTACACCTTC	TRBJ1-2	TRBV14	.	.
CASSFMEGIFYNEQFF	TGTGCCAGCAGCTTCATGGAGGGGATCTTCTACAATGAGCAGTTCTTC	TRBJ2-1	TRBV7-2	.	.
CASSGGTSGGYNEQFF	TGTGCCAGCAGCGGAGGGACTAGCGGGGGATACAATGAGCAGTTCTTC	TRBJ2-1	TRBV5-4	.	TRBD2
CASSLVTGAGRGANVLTF	TGTGCCAGCAGCTTAGTTACAGGGGCCGGTCGTGGGGCCAACGTCCTGACTTTC	TRBJ2-6	TRBV11-2	.	TRBD1
CASSPRSGDTQYF	TGTGCCAGCTCACCCCGTAGCGGAGATACGCAGTATTTT	TRBJ2-3	TRBV18	.	.
CASSLGNRGNEQFF	TGCGCCAGCAGCTTGGGGAACAGGGGTAATGAGCAGTTCTTC	TRBJ2-1	TRBV5-1	.	TRBD1
CASTTNSGELFF	TGCGCCAGCACCACCAATTCCGGGGAGCTGTTTTTT	TRBJ2-2	TRBV5-1	.	.
CASSPGLAGVLDTQYF	TGTGCCAGCAGCCCCGGACTAGCGGGAGTTTTAGATACGCAGTATTTT	TRBJ2-3	TRBV5-4	.	TRBD2